The subject of this entry is one TCR beta chain. Its antigen has not been determined. Sequencing was carried out with a NextSeq 550. The Human TCR Profiling Kit (MiLaboratory) was used to prepare UMI-labeled 5' RACE TRB cDNA libraries. cDNA synthesis used the entire amount of extracted RNA, and PCR amplification then used the entire amount of cDNA produced. Libraries were prepared in parallel using an identical number of PCR cycles. The study's processing was this. With a minimum of two reads required per UMI, MIGEC and MiXCR pulled out about 50,000 +/- 10,000 unique UMI-labeled TRB cDNA molecules from each library. An average of roughly 40,000 +/- 10,000 functional in-frame TRB CDR3 nucleotide clonotypes without stop codons was found per library. Diversity metrics, including normalized Shannon-Wiener and Chao1, were computed in VDJtools after downsampling to 5000 UMI-labeled TRB molecules per sample. VDJtools was used to calculate clonotype-size-weighted physicochemical properties of the central five CDR3 residues, namely interaction energy, strength, volume and Kidera factor 4. The reads were reprocessed in TCRdb, with one entry per CDR3 protein sequence and no accompanying DNA. TCRdb, rather than the study authors, made the V and J calls. This sample's table has entries for 75,000 to 90,000 distinct CDR3 sequences. The ten largest clonotypes hold about 0.62% of the sample.

This entry belongs to a study of CXCR3-negative and CXCR3-positive naive CD8 T cells (dated by TCRdb to between 2019 and 2020). Broadly, across the study: Roughly 130 million TRB reads were obtained in total, roughly 1.5 +/- 0.3 million reads per library. The TRBV-TRBJ cluster analysis covered naive subsets from a handful of donors and memory cells from 3 donors. Data from around 11 donors, pooled across two independent experiments, went into the diversity and physicochemical repertoire analyses.

What the work shows at the level of the full study, not this receptor alone: CXCR3 expression partially decreased after cryopreservation, so most assays used freshly isolated PBMCs. Compared with CXCR3-negative naive cells, CXCR3-positive naive cells had TRB CDR3s with higher hydrophobicity (lower Kidera factor 4), lower energy, and higher strength and volume indices. TRBV-TRBJ usage was similar between naive CXCR3-negative and CXCR3-positive cells from the same donor, while memory cells showed distinct patterns. Because surface CD5, which has been linked to self-reactivity in mice, was comparable between naive subsets, TCR interaction strength was also inferred from TRB CDR3 physicochemical properties. Comparably high repertoire diversity was found in both naive subsets, whereas much lower repertoire diversity was found in memory CD8+ T cells.

CDR1 and CDR2 were assigned from the germline V gene (reference sequence) as LNHDA and SQIVND. Its CDR3 holds 11 amino acids, cysteine through phenylalanine. Only the protein sequence is given. Each CD8+ T cell subset was flow-sorted in triplicate, and around 300,000 cells per subset were placed directly into RLT lysis buffer. To exclude memory contaminants, naive CD8+ T cells were stringently defined as CD45RO-CCR7+CD27+CD95-. Using standard density gradient centrifugation, peripheral blood mononuclear cells were isolated from buffy coats. Naive CXCR3-negative and CXCR3-positive CD8+ T cells were flow-sorted using a FACSAria III. Total RNA was extracted from sorted cells with an RNeasy Mini Kit.

The receptor's source is a human donor in good health. Some clones in this sample may be carry-over from other donors' samples. The source material was naive CXCR3+ CD8+ T cells from blood. The cell subset or site tag for this specimen amounts to: CD45RO-CCR7+CD27+CD95- naive CD8+ T cells expressing CXCR3 (TNR3+). The rearranged chain carries TRBV19 and TRBJ1-1; TCRdb picks TRBD1, but there is no DNA to check that call. CDR3 protein: CASSTFEGAFF. Reference TRBV19 and TRBJ1-1 genes cover what lies past the CDR3, so the full variable domain is DGGITQSPKYLFRKEGQNVTLSCEQNLNHDAMYWYRQDPGQGLRLIYYSQIVNDFQKGDIAEGYSVSREKKESFPLTVTSAQKNPTAFYLCASSTFEGAFFGQGTRLTVV.